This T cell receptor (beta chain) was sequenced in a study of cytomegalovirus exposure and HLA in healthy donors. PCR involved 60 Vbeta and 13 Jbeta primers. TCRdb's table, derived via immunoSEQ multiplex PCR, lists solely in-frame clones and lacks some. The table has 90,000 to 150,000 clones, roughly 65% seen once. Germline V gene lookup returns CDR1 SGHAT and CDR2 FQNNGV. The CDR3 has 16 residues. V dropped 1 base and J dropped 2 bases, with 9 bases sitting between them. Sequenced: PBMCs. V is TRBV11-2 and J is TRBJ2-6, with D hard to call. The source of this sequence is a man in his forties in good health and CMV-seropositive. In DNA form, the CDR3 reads TGTGCCAGCAGCTTAGGAGTCCTGGCTGGGGCCAACGTCCTGACTTTC. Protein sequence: CASSLGVLAGANVLTF.